Sequencing of this T cell receptor (beta chain) was carried out in a study of T-cell memory formation after mild COVID-19. Study overall: Clusters of TCRs were largely donor specific.

TCRdb reprocessed the 5' RACE reads via MiXCR and lists one record per CDR3 protein. In the table there are about 150,000 distinct CDR3 sequences, around a third of which are singletons. Germline values: CDR1 SGHAT, CDR2 FQNNGV. The CDR3 has 15 amino acids. V gave up 5 bases and J gave up 3 bases, with 16 bases separating them. Material for sequencing was PBMCs or a T cell subset sorted from them (not recorded which). The chain recombines TRBV11-2 with TRBJ1-1, with a tentative D call TRBD1 (6 bases). This TCR came from an adult woman who had mild COVID-19 (a few samples of this study predate the infection). Cell type and time point are not known. Written as DNA, the CDR3 is TGTGCCAGCAGCCCCCGGACAGCTTGGGACACTGAAGCTTTCTTT. Translated, it gives CASSPRTAWDTEAFF.